The clone carrying this T cell receptor (beta chain) was counted at least ten times. TCRdb recomputed calls from the RACE reads with MiXCR, one row per CDR3 protein. The sample has tens of thousands of distinct CDR3 sequences; 4.3% are singletons. The CDR3 is made up of 15 amino acids. Germline CDR1 reads MNHNY; CDR2 reads SVGAGI (reference sequence). V trimming: 6 bases; J trimming: 4 bases; junction bases outside the gene matches: 9. As for time point: healthy volunteer bleed at 2 weeks. Unfractionated whole blood served as the source for total RNA extraction. The record originates from a study of human T cells and chemical hapten exposure.

V gene TRBV6-6 combines with J gene TRBJ2-7, with TRBD1 matching 10 bases. Sample: whole blood. This receptor was taken from a female donor in good health. Some clones in this sample may be carry-over from other donors' samples. The DNA of the CDR3 is TGTGCCAGCAGCGAATTCGACAGGGGGCTTTACGAGCAGTACTTC. Its translation: CASSEFDRGLYEQYF.